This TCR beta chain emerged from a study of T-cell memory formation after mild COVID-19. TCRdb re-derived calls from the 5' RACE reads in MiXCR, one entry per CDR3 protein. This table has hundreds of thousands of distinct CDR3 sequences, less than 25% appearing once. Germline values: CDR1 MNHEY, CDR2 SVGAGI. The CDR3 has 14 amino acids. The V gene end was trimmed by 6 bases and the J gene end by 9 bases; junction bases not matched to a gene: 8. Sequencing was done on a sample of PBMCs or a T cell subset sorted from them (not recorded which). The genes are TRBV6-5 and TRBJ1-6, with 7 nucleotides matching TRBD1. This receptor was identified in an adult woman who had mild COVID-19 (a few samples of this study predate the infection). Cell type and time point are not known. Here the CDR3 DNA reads TGTGCCAGCAGCCTACAGGGGATAGGTTCACCCCTCCACTTT. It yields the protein CASSLQGIGSPLHF.